Given below is one T cell receptor (beta chain) in context. Its ends do not fully match the called genes, so a read error is possible. This specimen belongs to a study of cytomegalovirus exposure and HLA in healthy donors. Study overall: Samples from HLA-typed donors yielded 65 million to 90 million unique TCRs in an early data release.

Researchers ran the PCR with 60 Vbeta and 13 Jbeta primers. Assay used: immunoSEQ multiplex PCR; TCRdb lists only in-frame clones, some missing. The sample includes 150,000 to 200,000 clones, about 81% seen only once; the top ten take around 2.2%. Germline CDR1 reads SGHNT; CDR2 reads YYREEE (reference sequence). This CDR3 contains 16 residues. The material sequenced was PBMCs. The chain couples TRBV5-4 to TRBJ2-2, with 7 nucleotides matching TRBD2. The receptor's source is a woman aged 25 to 45 in good health and CMV-seronegative. The CDR3 loop is CASSLAWGGSGGELVF. CDR3 bases: TGTGCCAGCAGCTTGGCTTGGGGGGGGTCTGGCGGGGAGCTGGTTTTT.